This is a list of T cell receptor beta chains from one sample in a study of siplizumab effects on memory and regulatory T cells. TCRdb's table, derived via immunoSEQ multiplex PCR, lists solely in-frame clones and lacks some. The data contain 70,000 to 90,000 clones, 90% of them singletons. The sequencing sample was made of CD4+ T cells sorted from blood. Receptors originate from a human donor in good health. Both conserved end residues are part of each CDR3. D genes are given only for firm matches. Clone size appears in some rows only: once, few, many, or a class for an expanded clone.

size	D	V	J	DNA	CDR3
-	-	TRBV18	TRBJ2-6	TGTGCCAGCTCGCATGCTCCAACCTCTGGGGCCAACGTCCTGACTTTC	CASSHAPTSGANVLTF
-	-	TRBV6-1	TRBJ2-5	TGTGCCAGCAGTGAAGGAACTGGGCAGACCCAGTACTTC	CASSEGTGQTQYF
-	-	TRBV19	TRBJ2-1	TGTGCCAGTAGATCCGACTTATCCTACAATGAGCAGTTCTTC	CASRSDLSYNEQFF
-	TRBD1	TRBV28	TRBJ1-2	TGTGCCAGCAGTTTAGTTGGGACAGGGAGGAACTATGGCTACACCTTC	CASSLVGTGRNYGYTF
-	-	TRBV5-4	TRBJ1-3	TGTGCCAGCAGCTTGGGGGGGAGGGCTGGAAACACCATATATTTT	CASSLGGRAGNTIYF
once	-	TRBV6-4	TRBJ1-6	TGTGCCAGCAGTGACTCGCGCCGCCGGGGACCCCTCCACTTT	CASSDSRRRGPLHF
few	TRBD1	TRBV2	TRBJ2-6	TGTGCCAGCATCCCGGGACAGGGGGCTGGAGTTGGGGCCAACGTCCTGACTTTC	CASIPGQGAGVGANVLTF
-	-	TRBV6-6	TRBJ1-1	TGTGCCAGCAGCTACAGGGTAGAGAACACTGAAGCTTTCTTT	CASSYRVENTEAFF
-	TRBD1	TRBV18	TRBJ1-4	TGTGCCAGCTCACTTGGACCGGGACAGGATGAAAAACTGTTTTTT	CASSLGPGQDEKLFF
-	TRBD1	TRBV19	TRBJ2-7	TGTGCCAGTAGCACTAGGACAGGGGAAAGATACGAGCAGTACTTC	CASSTRTGERYEQYF
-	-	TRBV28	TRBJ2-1	TGTGCCAGCAGTTTCGAGCCCTCTAGGGTTGACCATGAGCAGTTCTTC	CASSFEPSRVDHEQFF
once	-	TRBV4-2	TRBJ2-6	TGTGCCAGCAGCCAAGGTGGGGCCAACGTCCTGACTTTC	CASSQGGANVLTF
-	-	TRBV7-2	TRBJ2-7	TGTGCCAGCAGCGGCCCCGGGGTATACGAGCAGTACTTC	CASSGPGVYEQYF
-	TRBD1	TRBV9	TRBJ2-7	TGTGCCAGCAGCGCGATGACAGGGAGCTCCTACGAGCAGTACTTC	CASSAMTGSSYEQYF
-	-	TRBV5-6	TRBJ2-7	TGTGCCAGCAGCTTGCTTATGCAGGGGGAGGCCTACGAGCAGTACTTC	CASSLLMQGEAYEQYF
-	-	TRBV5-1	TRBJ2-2	TGCGCCAGCAGCCCCTTCGGGACGAACACCGGGGAGCTGTTTTTT	CASSPFGTNTGELFF
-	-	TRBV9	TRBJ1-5	TGTGCCAGCAGCGTAGGAGCGGGGGGCAGGCAGCCCCAGCATTTT	CASSVGAGGRQPQHF
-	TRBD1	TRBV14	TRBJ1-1	TGTGCCAGCAGCCAAAGAGGCACAGGGGGAAAAGCTTTCTTT	CASSQRGTGGKAFF
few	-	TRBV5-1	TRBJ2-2	TGCGCCAGCAGCTTGGTTGGGACACCCTCCACCGGGGAGCTGTTTTTT	CASSLVGTPSTGELFF
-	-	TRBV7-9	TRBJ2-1	TGTGCCAGCAGCTTAAAGTACGGGAGAAACTACAATGAGCAGTTCTTC	CASSLKYGRNYNEQFF
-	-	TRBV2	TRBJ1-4	TGTGCCAGCACGCGGGGAGCAACTAATGAAAAACTGTTTTTT	CASTRGATNEKLFF
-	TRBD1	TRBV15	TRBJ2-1	TGTGCCACCAGCAAGAGGACAGGGGGTAACAATGAGCAGTTCTTC	CATSKRTGGNNEQFF
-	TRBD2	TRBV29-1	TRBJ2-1	TGCAGCGTTGAGGGACTAGACCCCCACAATGAGCAGTTCTTC	CSVEGLDPHNEQFF
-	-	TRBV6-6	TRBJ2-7	TGTGCCAGCAGTTACGGGACCCAGAGCTCCTACGAGCAGTACTTC	CASSYGTQSSYEQYF
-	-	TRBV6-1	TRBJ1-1	TGTGCCTCCCGGGACGGATTCCTGGACACTGAAGCTTTCTTT	CASRDGFLDTEAFF
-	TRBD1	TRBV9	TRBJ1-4	TGTGCCAGCAGCGTAGGACCTCCCGGGACAGGGGGCGAAAAACTGTTTTTT	CASSVGPPGTGGEKLFF
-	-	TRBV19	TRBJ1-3	TGTGCCAGTAGTATTCATGACAGCTCTGGAAACACCATATATTTT	CASSIHDSSGNTIYF
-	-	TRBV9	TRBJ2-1	TGTGCCAGCAGCGTGTGGGACGTACTAGGCAATGAGCAGTTCTTC	CASSVWDVLGNEQFF
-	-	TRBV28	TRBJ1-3	TGTGCCAGCATAACAGGAGGACAAAACACCATATATTTT	CASITGGQNTIYF
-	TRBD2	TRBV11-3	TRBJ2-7	TGTGCCAGCAGCACAAGACTAGCGGGGACGTACGAGCAGTACTTC	CASSTRLAGTYEQYF
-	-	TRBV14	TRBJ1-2	TGTGCCAGCAGCCAAGCGGGGGCAGGCTACACCTTC	CASSQAGAGYTF
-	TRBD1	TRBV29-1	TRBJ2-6	TGCAGCGTCTCCGGGACAGGGGACTCTGGGGCCAACGTCCTGACTTTC	CSVSGTGDSGANVLTF
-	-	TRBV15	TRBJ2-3	TGTGCCACCAGCAGAGATGGAGATACGCAGTATTTT	CATSRDGDTQYF
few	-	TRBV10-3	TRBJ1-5	TGTGCCATCAGAGGGCAGGACAATCAGCCCCAGCATTTT	CAIRGQDNQPQHF
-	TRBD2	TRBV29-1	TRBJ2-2	TGCAGCGTTGGGACTAGTGCCACCGGGGAGCTGTTTTTT	CSVGTSATGELFF
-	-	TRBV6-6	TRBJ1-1	TGTGCCAGCAGTGACGAGGGGTGGTCTGAAGCTTTCTTT	CASSDEGWSEAFF
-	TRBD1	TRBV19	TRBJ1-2	TGTGCCAGCGTACAGGGGGCGAACTATGGCTACACCTTC	CASVQGANYGYTF
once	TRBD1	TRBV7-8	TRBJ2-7	TGTGCCAGCAGCACCCCGGGACAGGGGGCTGTCGAGCAGTACTTC	CASSTPGQGAVEQYF
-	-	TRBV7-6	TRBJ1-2	TGTGCCAGCAGCTTATCCCCCCAGAGGCCTGGCTACACCTTC	CASSLSPQRPGYTF
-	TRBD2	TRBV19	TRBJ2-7	TGTGCCAGTAGACCGACTAGCGGGACTTCCATCGAGCAGTACTTC	CASRPTSGTSIEQYF
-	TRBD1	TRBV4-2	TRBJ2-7	TGTGCCAGCAGCCCCCGGGACAGAAGGGAGCAGTACTTC	CASSPRDRREQYF
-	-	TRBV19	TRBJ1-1	TGTGCCAGTAGTAAGCAACTGACCACTGAAGCTTTCTTT	CASSKQLTTEAFF
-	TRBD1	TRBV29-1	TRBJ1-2	TGCAGCGTTGTGAAGGGACAGGGCAGTGGCTACACCTTC	CSVVKGQGSGYTF
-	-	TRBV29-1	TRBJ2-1	TGCAGCGTTGCGACGACGGAAGAGCAGTTCTTC	CSVATTEEQFF
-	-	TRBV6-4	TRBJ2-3	TGTGCCAGCAGTTCAGGGGGGCCCCAGTATTTT	CASSSGGPQYF